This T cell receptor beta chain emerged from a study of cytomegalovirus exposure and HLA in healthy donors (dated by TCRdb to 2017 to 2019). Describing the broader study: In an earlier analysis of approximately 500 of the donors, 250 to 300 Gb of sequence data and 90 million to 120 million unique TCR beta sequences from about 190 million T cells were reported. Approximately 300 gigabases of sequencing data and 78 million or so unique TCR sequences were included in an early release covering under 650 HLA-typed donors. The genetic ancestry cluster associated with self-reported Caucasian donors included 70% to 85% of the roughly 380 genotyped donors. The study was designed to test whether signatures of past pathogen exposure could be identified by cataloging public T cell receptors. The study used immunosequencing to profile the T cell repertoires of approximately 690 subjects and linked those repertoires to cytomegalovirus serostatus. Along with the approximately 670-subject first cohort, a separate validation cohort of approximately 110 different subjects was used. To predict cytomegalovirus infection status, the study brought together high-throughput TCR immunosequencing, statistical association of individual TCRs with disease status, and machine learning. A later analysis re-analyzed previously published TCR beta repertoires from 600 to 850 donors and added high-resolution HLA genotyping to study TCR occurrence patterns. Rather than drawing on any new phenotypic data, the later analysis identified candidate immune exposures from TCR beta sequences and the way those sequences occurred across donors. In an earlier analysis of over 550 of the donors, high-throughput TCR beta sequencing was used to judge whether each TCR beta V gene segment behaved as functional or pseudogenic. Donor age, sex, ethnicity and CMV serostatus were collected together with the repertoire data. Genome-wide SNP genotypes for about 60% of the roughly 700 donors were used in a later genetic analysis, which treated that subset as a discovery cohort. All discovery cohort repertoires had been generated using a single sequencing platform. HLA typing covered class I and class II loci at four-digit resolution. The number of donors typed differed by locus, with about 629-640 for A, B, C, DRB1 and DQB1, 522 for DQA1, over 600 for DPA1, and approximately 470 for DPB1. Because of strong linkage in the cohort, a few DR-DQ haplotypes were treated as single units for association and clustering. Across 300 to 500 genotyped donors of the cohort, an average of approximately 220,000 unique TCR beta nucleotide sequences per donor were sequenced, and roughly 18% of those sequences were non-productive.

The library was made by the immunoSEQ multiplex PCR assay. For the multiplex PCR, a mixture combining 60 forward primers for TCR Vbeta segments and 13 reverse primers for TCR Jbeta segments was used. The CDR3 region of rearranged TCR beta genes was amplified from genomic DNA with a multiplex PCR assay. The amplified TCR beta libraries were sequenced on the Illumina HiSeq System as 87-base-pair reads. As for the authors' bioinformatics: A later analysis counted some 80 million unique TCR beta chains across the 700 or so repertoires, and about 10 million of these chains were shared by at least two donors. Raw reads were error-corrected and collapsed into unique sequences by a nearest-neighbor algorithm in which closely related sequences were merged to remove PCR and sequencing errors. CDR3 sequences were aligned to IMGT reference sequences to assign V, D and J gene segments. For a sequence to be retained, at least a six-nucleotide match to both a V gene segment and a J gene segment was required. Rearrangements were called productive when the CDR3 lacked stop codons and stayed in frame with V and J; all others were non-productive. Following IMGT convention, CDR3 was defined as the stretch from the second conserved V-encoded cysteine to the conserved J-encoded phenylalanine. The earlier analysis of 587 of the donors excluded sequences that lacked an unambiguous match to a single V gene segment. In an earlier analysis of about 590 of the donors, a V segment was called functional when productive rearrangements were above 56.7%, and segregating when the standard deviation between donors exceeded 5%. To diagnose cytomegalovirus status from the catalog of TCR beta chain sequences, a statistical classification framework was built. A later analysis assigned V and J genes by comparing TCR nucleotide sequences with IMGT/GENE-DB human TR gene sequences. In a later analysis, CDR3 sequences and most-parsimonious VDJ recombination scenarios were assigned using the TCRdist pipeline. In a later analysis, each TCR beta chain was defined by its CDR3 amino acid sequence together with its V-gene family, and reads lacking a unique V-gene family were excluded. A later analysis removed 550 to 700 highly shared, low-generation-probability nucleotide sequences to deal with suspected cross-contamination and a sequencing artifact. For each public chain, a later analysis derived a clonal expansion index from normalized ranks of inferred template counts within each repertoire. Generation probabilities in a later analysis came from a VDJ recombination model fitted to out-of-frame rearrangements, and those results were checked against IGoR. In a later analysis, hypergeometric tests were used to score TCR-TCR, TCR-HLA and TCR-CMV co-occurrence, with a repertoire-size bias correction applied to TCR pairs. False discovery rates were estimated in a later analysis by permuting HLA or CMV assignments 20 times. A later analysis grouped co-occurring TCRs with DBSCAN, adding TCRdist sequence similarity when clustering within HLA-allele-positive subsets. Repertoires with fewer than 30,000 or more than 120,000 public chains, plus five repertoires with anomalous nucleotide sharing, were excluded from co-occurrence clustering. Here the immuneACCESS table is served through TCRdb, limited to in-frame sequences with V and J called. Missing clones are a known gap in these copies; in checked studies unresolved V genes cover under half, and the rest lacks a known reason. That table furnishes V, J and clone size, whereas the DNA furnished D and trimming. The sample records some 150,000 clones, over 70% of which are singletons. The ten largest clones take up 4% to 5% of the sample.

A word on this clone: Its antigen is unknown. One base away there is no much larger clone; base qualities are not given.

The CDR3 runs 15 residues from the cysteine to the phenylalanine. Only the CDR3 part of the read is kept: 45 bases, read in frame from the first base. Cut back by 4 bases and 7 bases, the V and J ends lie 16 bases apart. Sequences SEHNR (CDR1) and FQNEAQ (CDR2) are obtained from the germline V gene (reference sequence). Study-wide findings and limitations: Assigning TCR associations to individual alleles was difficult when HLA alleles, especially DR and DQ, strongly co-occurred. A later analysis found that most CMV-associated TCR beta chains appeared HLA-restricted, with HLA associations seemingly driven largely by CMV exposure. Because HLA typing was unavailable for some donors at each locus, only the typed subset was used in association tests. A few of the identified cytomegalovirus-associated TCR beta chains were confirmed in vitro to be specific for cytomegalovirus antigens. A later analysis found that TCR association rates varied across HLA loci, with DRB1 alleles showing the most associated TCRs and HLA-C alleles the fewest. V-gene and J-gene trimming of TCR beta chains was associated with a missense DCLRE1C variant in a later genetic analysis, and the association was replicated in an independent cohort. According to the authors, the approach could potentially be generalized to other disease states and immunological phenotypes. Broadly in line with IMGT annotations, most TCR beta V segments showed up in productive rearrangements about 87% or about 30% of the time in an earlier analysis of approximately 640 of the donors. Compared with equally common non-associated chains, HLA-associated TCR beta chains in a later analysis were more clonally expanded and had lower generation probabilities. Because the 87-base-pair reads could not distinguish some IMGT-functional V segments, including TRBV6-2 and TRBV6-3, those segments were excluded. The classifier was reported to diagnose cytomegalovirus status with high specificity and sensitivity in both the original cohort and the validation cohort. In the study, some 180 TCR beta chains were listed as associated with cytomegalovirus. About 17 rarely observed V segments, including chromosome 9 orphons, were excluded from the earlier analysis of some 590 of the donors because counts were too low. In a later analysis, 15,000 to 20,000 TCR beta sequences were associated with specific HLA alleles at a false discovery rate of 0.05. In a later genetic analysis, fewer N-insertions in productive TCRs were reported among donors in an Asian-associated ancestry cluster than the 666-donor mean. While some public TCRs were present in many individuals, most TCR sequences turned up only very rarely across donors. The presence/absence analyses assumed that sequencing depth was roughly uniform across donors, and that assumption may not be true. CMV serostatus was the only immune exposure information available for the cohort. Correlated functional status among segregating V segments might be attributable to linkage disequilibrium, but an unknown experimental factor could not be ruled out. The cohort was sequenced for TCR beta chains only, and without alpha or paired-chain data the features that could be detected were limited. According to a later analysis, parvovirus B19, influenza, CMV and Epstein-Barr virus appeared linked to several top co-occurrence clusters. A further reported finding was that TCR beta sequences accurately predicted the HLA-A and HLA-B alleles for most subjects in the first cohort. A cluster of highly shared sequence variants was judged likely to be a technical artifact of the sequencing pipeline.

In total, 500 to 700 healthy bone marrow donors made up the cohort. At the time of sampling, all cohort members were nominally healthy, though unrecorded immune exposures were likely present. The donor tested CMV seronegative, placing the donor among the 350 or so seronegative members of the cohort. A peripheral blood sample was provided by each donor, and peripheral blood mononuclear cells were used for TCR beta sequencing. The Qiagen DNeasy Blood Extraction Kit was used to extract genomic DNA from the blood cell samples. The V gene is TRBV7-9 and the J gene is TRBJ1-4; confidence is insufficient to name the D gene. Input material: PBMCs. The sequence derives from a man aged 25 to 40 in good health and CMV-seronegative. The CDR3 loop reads CASSYPRTKSEKLFF. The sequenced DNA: TGTGCCAGCAGCTACCCCCGAACCAAGAGTGAAAAACTGTTTTTT.